These T cell receptor beta chains were read from a single sample in a study of T cell responses to AZD1222 COVID-19 vaccine. This table comes from immunoSEQ multiplex PCR, and its TCRdb copy is limited to in-frame clones, with some not included. The data show some 110,000 clones, over 75% seen once. Source: peripheral blood, taken on day 0 of AZD1222 vaccination. The receptors derive from an adult in good health. CDR3s include the opening cysteine and the closing phenylalanine or tryptophan. The D gene is left open where the match is weak. Rows may omit the clone size; those that give it use once, few, many or a size class.

j_gene | v_gene | len | d_gene | abundance | CDR3nt | CDR3aa
TRBJ1-3 | TRBV5-1 | 17 | . | . | TGCGCCAGCAGCTTGGATCCGAGGTCGGGGTCTGGAAACACCATATATTTT | CASSLDPRSGSGNTIYF
TRBJ1-1 | TRBV19 | 14 | TRBD1 | . | TGTGCCAGTAGTATGGAGCAGGGGGGCACTGAAGCTTTCTTT | CASSMEQGGTEAFF
TRBJ1-3 | TRBV24-1 | 17 | TRBD1 | . | TGTGCCACCAGTCAGGGGGAGTCGGGTGCTCCTGGAAACACCATATATTTT | CATSQGESGAPGNTIYF
TRBJ2-2 | TRBV11-2 | 15 | TRBD1 | . | TGTGCCAGCAATTGGGGACAGGGGGGCACCGGGGAGCTGTTTTTT | CASNWGQGGTGELFF
TRBJ1-1 | TRBV9 | 13 | TRBD1 | medium-sized | TGTGCCAGCAGCTTACCAGGGGGCACTGAAGCTTTCTTT | CASSLPGGTEAFF
TRBJ2-3 | TRBV7-2 | 14 | . | . | TGTGCCAGCAGCTCCCCGGGCAGCACAGATACGCAGTATTTT | CASSSPGSTDTQYF
TRBJ2-7 | TRBV18 | 19 | TRBD2 | once | TGTGCCAGCTCACCACGCCCGCCGGGGACTAGCGGGGAGGGGTACGAGCAGTACTTC | CASSPRPPGTSGEGYEQYF
TRBJ1-3 | TRBV12-3/TRBV12-4 | 13 | TRBD1 | once | TGTGCCAGCAGTCCCGACAGGGGGGGGTCGTTATATTTT | CASSPDRGGSLYF
TRBJ2-3 | TRBV9 | 15 | . | . | TGTGCCAGCAGCGTAGGCGGTAGCCCCACAGATACGCAGTATTTT | CASSVGGSPTDTQYF
TRBJ1-5 | TRBV16 | 15 | . | . | TGTGCCAGCAGCCAATCGCAGGGGCACAATCAGCCCCAGCATTTT | CASSQSQGHNQPQHF
TRBJ2-7 | TRBV19 | 15 | TRBD1 | . | TGTGCCAGTAGTTTGTCGACAGGGGGCGGCTACGAGCAGTACTTC | CASSLSTGGGYEQYF
TRBJ1-3 | TRBV7-2 | 16 | . | . | TGTGCCAGCAGTCTAACCCCCAGGGGCTCTGGAAACACCATATATTTT | CASSLTPRGSGNTIYF
TRBJ1-5 | TRBV6-5 | 14 | TRBD1 | . | TGTGCCAGCGCCGGGGACAGGCGGAATCAGCCCCAGCATTTT | CASAGDRRNQPQHF
TRBJ2-7 | TRBV5-8 | 14 | . | . | TGTGCCAGCAGCTTGGACAGGAGCTCCTACGAGCAGTACTTC | CASSLDRSSYEQYF
TRBJ1-5 | TRBV28 | 15 | . | . | TGTGCCAGCAGTTTAGGATGGAGGGGATATCAGCCCCAGCATTTT | CASSLGWRGYQPQHF
TRBJ2-2 | TRBV7-2 | 15 | . | . | TGTGCCAGCAGCTTAGTACAAGGGGCCACCGGGGAGCTGTTTTTT | CASSLVQGATGELFF
TRBJ2-5 | TRBV30 | 12 | . | . | TGTGCCTGGAGTCCTGGCCAAGAGACCCAGTACTTC | CAWSPGQETQYF
TRBJ1-1 | TRBV27 | 14 | . | few | TGTGCCAGCAGTCCGATACCAATGCCCAGGGACGCTTTCTTT | CASSPIPMPRDAFF
TRBJ1-3 | TRBV10-3 | 19 | TRBD1 | . | TGTGCCATCAGGACGGACTCGAGGGGACAGGGGCGCTCTGGAAACACCATATATTTT | CAIRTDSRGQGRSGNTIYF
TRBJ1-4 | TRBV4-3 | 17 | . | . | TGCGCCAGCAGCCAAGGGGCTTGGGGAGCAACTAATGAAAAACTGTTTTTT | CASSQGAWGATNEKLFF